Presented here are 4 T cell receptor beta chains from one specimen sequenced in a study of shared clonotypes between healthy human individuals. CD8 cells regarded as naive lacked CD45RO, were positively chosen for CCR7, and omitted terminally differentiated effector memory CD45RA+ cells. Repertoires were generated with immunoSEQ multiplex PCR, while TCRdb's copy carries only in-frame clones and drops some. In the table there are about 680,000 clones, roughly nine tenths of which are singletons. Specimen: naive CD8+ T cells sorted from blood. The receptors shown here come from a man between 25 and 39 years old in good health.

The CDR3 sequence: CASSSLGSLYEQYF. The CDR3 nucleotides read TGTGCCAGCAGCTCGCTGGGGAGTCTCTACGAGCAGTACTTC. The chain links TRBV11-2 to TRBJ2-7, with D perhaps TRBD2 (5 bases). CDR3 length equals 14 residues. V was cut by 4 bases and J by 3 bases, with 13 bases left in between. Germline V CDR1 and CDR2: SGHAT, FQNNGV.

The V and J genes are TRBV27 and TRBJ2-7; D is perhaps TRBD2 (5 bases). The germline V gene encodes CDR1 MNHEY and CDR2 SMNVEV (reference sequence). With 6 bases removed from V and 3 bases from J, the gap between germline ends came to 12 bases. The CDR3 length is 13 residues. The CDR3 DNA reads TGTGCCAGCAGACCGGCTAGCAGCTACGAGCAGTACTTC. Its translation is CASRPASSYEQYF.

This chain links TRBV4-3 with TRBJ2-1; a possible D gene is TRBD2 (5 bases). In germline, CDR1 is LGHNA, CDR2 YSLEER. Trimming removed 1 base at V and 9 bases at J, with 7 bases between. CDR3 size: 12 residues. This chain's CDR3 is CASSQGAGEQFF. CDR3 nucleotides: TGCGCCAGCAGCCAAGGTGCGGGTGAGCAGTTCTTC.

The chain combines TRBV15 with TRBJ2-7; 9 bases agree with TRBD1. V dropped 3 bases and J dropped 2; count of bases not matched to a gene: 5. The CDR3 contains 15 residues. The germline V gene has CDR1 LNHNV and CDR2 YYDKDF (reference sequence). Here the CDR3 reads CATSSYRGLAYEQYF. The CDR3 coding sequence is TGTGCCACCAGCAGTTACAGGGGGCTAGCCTACGAGCAGTACTTC.